Presented here are 11 T cell receptor beta chains from one specimen sequenced in a study of blood T cell repertoires in COVID-19. TCRdb's table, derived via immunoSEQ multiplex PCR, lists solely in-frame clones and lacks some. The profile shows around 130,000 clones, roughly 84% of them singletons. Specimen: peripheral blood. The receptors here all came from a man aged 55 to 70 with acute or convalescent COVID-19.

The gene calls are TRBV5-1 and TRBJ1-4, with D possibly TRBD1 on 6 matching bases. CDR1 and CDR2 (germline): SGHRS, YFSETQ. Trimming took off 4 bases at V and 1 base at J, with 17 bases between the two ends. The CDR3 has 17 amino acids. As DNA, the CDR3 is TGCGCCAGCAGCCCGGGACAATTTGGGGTAACTAATGAAAAACTGTTTTTT. This codes for CASSPGQFGVTNEKLFF.

The chain uses TRBV5-6 and TRBJ1-3; TRBD1 might be the D (6 bases). CDR1 is SGHDT, CDR2 YYEEEE, per germline. This CDR3 has 15 amino acids. Trimming pared 3 bases from V and 2 bases from J, leaving 12 bases between. The CDR3 sequence is CASSWNTGPGNTIYF. The CDR3 nucleotides are TGTGCCAGCAGCTGGAATACAGGGCCTGGAAACACCATATATTTT.

The V call is TRBV30, the J call TRBJ2-3, with TRBD2 matching over 13 bases. V lost 0 bases to trimming and J lost 5 bases; unmatched junction nucleotides: 8. The germline V gene encodes CDR1 GTSNPN and CDR2 SVGIG (reference sequence). The CDR3 is 17 amino acids. CDR3: CAWSVLGLAGRGDTQYF. The DNA of the CDR3 is TGTGCCTGGAGTGTCTTGGGACTAGCGGGAAGGGGAGATACGCAGTATTTT.

The chain links TRBV5-1 to TRBJ1-1; 7 bases align to TRBD1. V shed 4 bases, J shed 2 bases, and the junction held 8 bases outside the gene matches. From germline, CDR1 is SGHRS and CDR2 YFSETQ. The CDR3 length is 15 residues. CDR3 residues: CASSQGQALNTEAFF. The DNA for the CDR3 is TGCGCCAGCAGCCAAGGACAGGCTCTCAACACTGAAGCTTTCTTT. The full variable domain, rest sourced from reference TRBV5-1 and TRBJ1-1, is KAGVTQTPRYLIKTRGQQVTLSCSPISGHRSVSWYQQTPGQGLQFLFEYFSETQRNKGNFPGRFSGRQFSNSRSEMNVSTLELGDSALYLCASSQGQALNTEAFFGQGTRLTVV.

The chain employs TRBV14 and TRBJ2-1, with 11 nucleotides matching TRBD1. The length of the CDR3 is 14 residues. V dropped 6 bases and J dropped 9; count of bases not matched to a gene: 7. CDR1 is SGHDN and CDR2 is FVKESK in the germline V gene. The chain's CDR3 is CASRRTGGSVEQFF. CDR3 DNA sequence: TGTGCCAGCAGGAGGACAGGGGGCTCAGTTGAGCAGTTCTTC.

This chain connects TRBV30 to TRBJ2-5, with TRBD2 matching over 11 bases. The junction had 10 bases not matched to a gene; V was cut back by 3 bases and J by 7 bases. The CDR3 totals 15 residues. Germline CDR1 reads GTSNPN; CDR2 reads SVGIG (reference sequence). The DNA of the CDR3 is TGTGCCTGGAGCGGAGCTAGCGGGGGGCGGGGGACCCAGTACTTC. Amino acid sequence: CAWSGASGGRGTQYF.

The chain has TRBV5-4 and TRBJ2-3; 7 positions agree with TRBD2. The CDR3 has 16 amino acids. With V trimmed by 4 bases and J by 3 bases, 11 bases remained unmatched. Germline V gives CDR1 SGHNT, CDR2 YYREEE (reference sequence). CDR3 bases: TGTGCCAGCAGCCTATATGGGCCCGGGGGGACAGATACGCAGTATTTT. Translating it yields CASSLYGPGGTDTQYF.

This chain uses TRBV18 with TRBJ1-2; D unresolved. CDR1 and CDR2 (germline): KGHSH, LQKENI. Trimming took 2 bases from V and 0 from J, leaving 10 bases between them. The CDR3 extends over 15 amino acids. Here the CDR3 reads CASSPSGGTNYGYTF. CDR3 bases: TGTGCCAGCTCACCAAGTGGCGGTACTAACTATGGCTACACCTTC.

This chain links TRBV4-1 with TRBJ2-1; no reliable D call. The germline V gene has CDR1 MGHRA and CDR2 YSYEKL. This CDR3 has 16 residues. Trimming took 0 bases from V and 0 from J, leaving 9 bases between them. CDR3 sequence: CASSQEGGYSYNEQFF. Here the CDR3 DNA reads TGCGCCAGCAGCCAAGAAGGCGGATACTCCTACAATGAGCAGTTCTTC.

The chain combines TRBV7-3 with TRBJ2-2, with D possibly TRBD2 on 6 matching bases. The CDR3 runs 16 residues. The germline gives CDR1 SGHTA, CDR2 FQGTGA. V lost 6 bases to trimming and J lost 1 base, with 15 bases between them. This chain's CDR3 is CASSPPGGVNTGELFF. CDR3 nucleotides: TGTGCCAGCAGTCCTCCAGGCGGGGTGAACACCGGGGAGCTGTTTTTT.

This clone is a singleton in its sample. The chain recombines TRBV5-5 with TRBJ2-3; 8 positions agree with TRBD1. CDR1 and CDR2 from the germline V gene are SGHKS and YYEKEE (reference sequence). This CDR3 contains 14 residues. The junction had 3 bases not matched to a gene; V was cut back by 2 bases and J by 4 bases. The CDR3 DNA follows: TGTGCCAGCAGCTTTGTACAGGGGGCAGATACGCAGTATTTT. Its protein is CASSFVQGADTQYF.